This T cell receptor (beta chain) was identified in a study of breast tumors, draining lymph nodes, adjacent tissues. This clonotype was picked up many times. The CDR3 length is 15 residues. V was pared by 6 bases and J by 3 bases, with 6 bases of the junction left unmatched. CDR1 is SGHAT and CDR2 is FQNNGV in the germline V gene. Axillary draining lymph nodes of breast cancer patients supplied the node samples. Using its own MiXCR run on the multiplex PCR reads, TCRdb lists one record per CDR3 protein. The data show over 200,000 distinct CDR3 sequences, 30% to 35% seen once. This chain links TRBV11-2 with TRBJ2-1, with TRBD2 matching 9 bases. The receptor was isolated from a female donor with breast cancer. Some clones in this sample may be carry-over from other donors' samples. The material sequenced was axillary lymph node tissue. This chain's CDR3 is CASSRSGGNYNEQFF. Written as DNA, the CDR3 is TGTGCCAGCAGTCGTAGCGGGGGAAACTACAATGAGCAGTTCTTC. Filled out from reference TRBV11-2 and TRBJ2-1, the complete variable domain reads EAGVAQSPRYKIIEKRQSVAFWCNPISGHATLYWYQQILGQGPKLLIQFQNNGVVDDSQLPKDRFSAERLKGVDSTLKIQPAKLEDSAVYLCASSRSGGNYNEQFFGPGTRLTVL.